A selection of T cell receptor beta chains follows, all from one sample in a study of cytomegalovirus exposure and HLA in healthy donors. Profiling relied on immunoSEQ multiplex PCR, and the TCRdb table lists in-frame clones only, not all of them. The table includes 100,000 or so clones, around 79% detected once. The sample comprised PBMCs. These receptors all come from a woman between 35 and 50 years old in good health and CMV-seropositive. Both conserved end residues are part of each CDR3. Each record gives: clone size, V gene, D gene, J gene, CDR3 DNA, CDR3 protein. A D gene is named only where the DNA matches it firmly. Clone size is not always given. Where it is, it says once, few, many or a class for expanded clones.

>NA|TRBV7-9|NA|TRBJ1-5
TGTGCCAGCAGCCGCGGGGGGGCAGCGAGCAATCAGCCCCAGCATTTT
CASSRGGAASNQPQHF
>NA|TRBV9|TRBD2|TRBJ2-3
TGTGCCAGCAGCGGACGAGCGGGAGGCACAGATACGCAGTATTTT
CASSGRAGGTDTQYF
>NA|TRBV7-2|TRBD2|TRBJ2-7
TGTGCCAGCAGCTTAGGGTGGGTAGCGGGAGATGAGCAGTACTTC
CASSLGWVAGDEQYF
>NA|TRBV7-2|NA|TRBJ2-7
TGTGCCAGCCAACGATGGGCAGTAGCGGACATCTCCTACGAGCAGTACTTC
CASQRWAVADISYEQYF
>NA|TRBV5-6|TRBD2|TRBJ2-2
TGTGCCAGCAGTTCCACTAGCGGGTGGGGTGCCGGGGAGCTGTTTTTT
CASSSTSGWGAGELFF
>medium-sized|TRBV15|TRBD1|TRBJ2-7
TGTGCCACCAGCAGCGTCCCGGGACAGGGACAAGACGAGCAGTACTTC
CATSSVPGQGQDEQYF
>NA|TRBV18|NA|TRBJ2-3
TGTGCCAGCTCACCTCCGTCCGGGGATACGCAGTATTTT
CASSPPSGDTQYF
>NA|TRBV7-2|NA|TRBJ1-3
TGTGCCAGCAGCTTACTTACAGGCGGGAGTGGAAACACCATATATTTT
CASSLLTGGSGNTIYF
>NA|TRBV15|TRBD2|TRBJ2-3
TGTGCCACCAGCAGAGGGACTAGCGAGGCAGATACGCAGTATTTT
CATSRGTSEADTQYF
>NA|TRBV7-9|NA|TRBJ2-7
TGTGCCAGCAGCTTAGGGGGCAGCGCTACCTACGAGCAGTACTTC
CASSLGGSATYEQYF
>NA|TRBV30|TRBD2|TRBJ2-5
TGTGCCCGGAGTGGTGGGACTAGGGAAGAGACCCAGTACTTC
CARSGGTREETQYF
>NA|TRBV6-5|TRBD2|TRBJ2-7
TGTGCCAGCAGTTATTCGACTAGCGGGGTTTCCTACGAGCAGTACTTC
CASSYSTSGVSYEQYF
>NA|TRBV7-3|NA|TRBJ2-3
TGTGCCACAGGGAGCGGATTAACAGGGACGCAGTATTTT
CATGSGLTGTQYF
>NA|TRBV27|NA|TRBJ1-2
TGTGCCAGCAGTCCCTCGAGTCGATATGGCTACACCTTC
CASSPSSRYGYTF
>NA|TRBV7-8|NA|TRBJ2-5
TGTGCCAGCAGCCTTCTCGAGGCAGAGACCCAGTACTTC
CASSLLEAETQYF
>NA|TRBV19|NA|TRBJ2-3
TGTGCCAGTAGTACAGGCCGGACAACCGGGAGCACAGATACGCAGTATTTT
CASSTGRTTGSTDTQYF
>NA|TRBV12-5|TRBD1|TRBJ1-3
TGTGCTAGTGGTTTGACAGGGGGTAACACCATATATTTT
CASGLTGGNTIYF
>NA|TRBV9|NA|TRBJ1-4
TGTGCCAGCAGCGTAGGAGGAGACCCTAATGAAAAACTGTTTTTT
CASSVGGDPNEKLFF
>NA|TRBV19|TRBD2|TRBJ2-7
TGTGCCAGTCGGGGGGACGAGCAGTACTTC
CASRGDEQYF
>NA|TRBV15|TRBD2|TRBJ2-1
TGTGCCACCAGCACGACAGCCGGGACTAGCGGCGCGGCGTACAATGAGCAGTTCTTC
CATSTTAGTSGAAYNEQFF
>NA|TRBV28|NA|TRBJ1-5
TGTGCCAGCAGCTCTTACGAGTCCCAGCATTTT
CASSSYESQHF
>NA|TRBV2|NA|TRBJ2-5
TGTGCCAGCAGTGAAGGGGCACGGGAGACCCAGTACTTC
CASSEGARETQYF
>once|TRBV10-3|TRBD1|TRBJ2-5
TGTGCCATCAGTGGACAGGGGCGGCAAGAGACCCAGTACTTC
CAISGQGRQETQYF
>NA|TRBV11-3|TRBD2|TRBJ2-3
TGTGCCAGCAGCCCAAGCGGGAGAACAGATACGCAGTATTTT
CASSPSGRTDTQYF
>NA|TRBV7-9|TRBD2|TRBJ2-6
TGTGCCAGCCGACTACCGGGGGGAGGGGCCAACGTCCTGACTTTC
CASRLPGGGANVLTF
>NA|TRBV2|TRBD1|TRBJ1-5
TGTGCCAGCACCGGGACAGGGGGAAATCAGCCCCAGCATTTT
CASTGTGGNQPQHF
>few|TRBV28|NA|TRBJ2-2
TGTGCCAGCAGTTTCCTTAGCGGGAACACCGGGGAGCTGTTTTTT
CASSFLSGNTGELFF
>once|TRBV29-1|TRBD2|TRBJ2-1
TGCAGCGCCGTCGCGCGGGAGGGGGAGCAGTTCTTC
CSAVAREGEQFF
>once|TRBV7-9|NA|TRBJ2-6
TGTTCCAGCAGCTTAACAATACGGGTAGTTTTC
CSSSLTIRVVF
>NA|TRBV18|TRBD2|TRBJ2-6
TGTGCCAGCTCACCTCCGGGACTAGCGGGAGCCCCCTCTGGGGCCAACGTCCTGACTTTC
CASSPPGLAGAPSGANVLTF
>NA|TRBV29-1|TRBD2|TRBJ2-2
TGCAGCGTAGCTAGCGGGCCCACCGGGGAGCTGTTTTTT
CSVASGPTGELFF
>NA|TRBV28|NA|TRBJ2-3
TGTGCCAGCAGTCGACTGACAGCCCCCACAGATACGCAGTATTTT
CASSRLTAPTDTQYF
>NA|TRBV7-2|TRBD2|TRBJ2-1
TGTGCCAGCAGCTCCGGGACTAGCGGTCCCTACAATGAGCAGTTCTTC
CASSSGTSGPYNEQFF
>NA|TRBV7-6|TRBD1|TRBJ2-7
TGTGCCAGCAGCTTAAATCCGGGACAGGGGTACGAGCAGTACTTC
CASSLNPGQGYEQYF
>NA|TRBV6-6|TRBD1|TRBJ1-2
TGTGCCACCCTCGGACAGGATATGGGCTACACCTTC
CATLGQDMGYTF
>once|TRBV27|TRBD1|TRBJ2-7
TGTGCCAGCAGTTTGGTACAGGGGGGCTACGAGCAGTACTTC
CASSLVQGGYEQYF
>once|TRBV28|TRBD1|TRBJ1-4
TGTGCCAGCAGTTTCCGCCTCCGGACAGGGGTATCGACTAATGAAAAACTGTTTTTT
CASSFRLRTGVSTNEKLFF
>NA|TRBV2|TRBD1|TRBJ1-3
TGTGCCAGCAGTCGTACAGGGGACTCTGGAAACACCATATATTTT
CASSRTGDSGNTIYF
>NA|TRBV19|TRBD1|TRBJ1-2
TGTGCCAGTAGTCCGAGAGGACAGGGCTATGGCTACACCTTC
CASSPRGQGYGYTF
>once|TRBV6-4|TRBD2|TRBJ2-2
TGTGCCAGCAGTGACTCGGCGGGGGGGAACACCGGGGAGCTGTTTTTT
CASSDSAGGNTGELFF
>NA|TRBV7-9|TRBD1|TRBJ2-7
TGTGCCAGCAGTCGGACAGGGGGCACCTACGAGCAGTACTTC
CASSRTGGTYEQYF
>NA|TRBV7-9|NA|TRBJ2-1
TGTGCCAGCATCATTACTAGCGTCAGGGGTAGCGGGCAGTTCTTC
CASIITSVRGSGQFF
>few|TRBV7-2|NA|TRBJ2-7
TGTGCCAGCAGCCTATCCTACGAGCAGTACTTC
CASSLSYEQYF
>NA|TRBV10-3|TRBD1|TRBJ1-1
TGTGCCATCAGTGCACGCGCAACAGGGGGATACACTGAAGCTTTCTTT
CAISARATGGYTEAFF
>NA|TRBV5-8|TRBD1|TRBJ2-4
TGTGCCAGCAGCTTACAGGGGGACAACATTCAGTACTTC
CASSLQGDNIQYF
>NA|TRBV6-1|NA|TRBJ2-1
TGTGCCAGCAGTGAACTTTACAATGAGCAGTTCTTC
CASSELYNEQFF
>NA|TRBV6-5|TRBD1|TRBJ2-3
TGTGCCAGCAGTTACTTGACAGGGAGCACAGATACGCAGTATTTT
CASSYLTGSTDTQYF
>NA|TRBV6-5|TRBD2|TRBJ2-7
TGTGCCAGCTCTTTTAGCGGGAGTTTTGACGAGCAGTACTTC
CASSFSGSFDEQYF